Shown below are 2 T cell receptor beta chains from a single sample sequenced in a study of blood T cell repertoires in COVID-19. TCRdb's table, derived via immunoSEQ multiplex PCR, lists solely in-frame clones and lacks some. The sample records approximately 110,000 clones, 60% to 85% being singletons. The specimen sequenced was peripheral blood. The receptors here all came from a human donor with acute or convalescent COVID-19. The donor label of this sample is uncertain.

The rearrangement links TRBV28 to TRBJ1-3; 8 bases map to TRBD1. Trimming removed 2 bases from V and 4 bases from J; junction bases left unmatched: 7. Germline V gives CDR1 MDHEN, CDR2 SYDVKM. This CDR3 region has 16 residues. The DNA for the CDR3 is TGTGCCAGCAGTTTACTCGATAGACAGGGGGGAAACACCATATATTTT. It yields the protein CASSLLDRQGGNTIYF.

This clone was detected only a few times. This chain joins TRBV27 and TRBJ2-6; D gene unclear. The CDR3 is 15 amino acids. Germline-derived CDR1 and CDR2 are MNHEY and SMNVEV (reference sequence). Trimming stripped 4 bases from V and 1 base from J, with 8 bases between. CDR3 DNA: TGTGCCAGCAGTTCAGTTCGTTCTGGGGCCAACGTCCTGACTTTC. Translating it yields CASSSVRSGANVLTF.